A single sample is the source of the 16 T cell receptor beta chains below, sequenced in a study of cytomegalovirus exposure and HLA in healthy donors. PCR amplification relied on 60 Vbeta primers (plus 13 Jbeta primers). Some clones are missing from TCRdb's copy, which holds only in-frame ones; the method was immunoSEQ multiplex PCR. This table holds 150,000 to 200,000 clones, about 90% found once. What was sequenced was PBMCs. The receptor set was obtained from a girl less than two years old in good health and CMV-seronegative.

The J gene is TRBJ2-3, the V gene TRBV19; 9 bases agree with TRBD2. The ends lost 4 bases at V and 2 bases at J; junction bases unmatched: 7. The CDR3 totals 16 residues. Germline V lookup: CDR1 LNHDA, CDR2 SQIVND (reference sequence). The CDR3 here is CASSRTSARVTDTQYF. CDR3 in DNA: TGTGCCAGTAGTAGGACTAGCGCGCGCGTCACAGATACGCAGTATTTT.

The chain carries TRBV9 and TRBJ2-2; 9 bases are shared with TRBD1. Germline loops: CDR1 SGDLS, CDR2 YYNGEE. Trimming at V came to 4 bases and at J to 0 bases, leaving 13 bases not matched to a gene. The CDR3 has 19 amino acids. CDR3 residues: CASSSYRDRVGPNTGELFF. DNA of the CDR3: TGTGCCAGCAGCTCCTACCGGGACAGGGTGGGTCCGAACACCGGGGAGCTGTTTTTT.

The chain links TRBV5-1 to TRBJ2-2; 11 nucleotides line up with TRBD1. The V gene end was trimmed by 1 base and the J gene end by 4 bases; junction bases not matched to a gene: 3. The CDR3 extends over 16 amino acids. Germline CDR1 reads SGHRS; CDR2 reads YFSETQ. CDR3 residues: CASSLMGTGGTGELFF. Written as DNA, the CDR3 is TGCGCCAGCAGCTTGATGGGGACAGGGGGCACCGGGGAGCTGTTTTTT.

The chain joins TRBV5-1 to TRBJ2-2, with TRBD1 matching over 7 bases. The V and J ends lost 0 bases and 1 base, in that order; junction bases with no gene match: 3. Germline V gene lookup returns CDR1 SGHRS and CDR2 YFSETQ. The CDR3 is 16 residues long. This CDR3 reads CASSLVTGMNTGELFF. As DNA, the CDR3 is TGCGCCAGCAGCTTGGTGACAGGGATGAACACCGGGGAGCTGTTTTTT.

The CDR3: CASAPGLANNEQFF. The CDR3 coding sequence is TGTGCCAGCGCACCGGGACTAGCAAACAATGAGCAGTTCTTC. V usage is TRBV2 and J usage is TRBJ2-1; TRBD2 aligns across 9 bases. Germline CDR1 reads SNHLY; CDR2 reads FYNNEI. Germline trimming cut 8 bases from V and 5 bases from J; bases unmatched to any gene: 7. The CDR3 runs to 14 residues.

The CDR3 loop is CASSRDREIEQYF. The CDR3 DNA reads as TGTGCCAGCAGCCGGGACAGGGAAATCGAGCAGTACTTC. The chain couples TRBV11-1 to TRBJ2-7; 9 bases align to TRBD1. Unmatched junction bases numbered 5, after V lost 5 bases and J lost 6 bases. CDR3 length: 13 residues. The germline CDR1 and CDR2 sequences are SGHAT and FQDESV (reference sequence).

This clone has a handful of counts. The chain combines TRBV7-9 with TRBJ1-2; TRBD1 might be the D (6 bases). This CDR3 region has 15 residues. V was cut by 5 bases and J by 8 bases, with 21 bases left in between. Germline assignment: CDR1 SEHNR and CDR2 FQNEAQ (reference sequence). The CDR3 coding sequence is TGTGCCAGCAGCACGCCAGAGGCGACAGGTTACGGCTACACCTTC. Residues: CASSTPEATGYGYTF. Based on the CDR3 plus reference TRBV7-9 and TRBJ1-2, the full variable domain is DTGVSQNPRHKITKRGQNVTFRCDPISEHNRLYWYRQTLGQGPEFLTYFQNEAQLEKSRLLSDRFSAERPKGSFSTLEIQRTEQGDSAMYLCASSTPEATGYGYTFGSGTRLTVV.

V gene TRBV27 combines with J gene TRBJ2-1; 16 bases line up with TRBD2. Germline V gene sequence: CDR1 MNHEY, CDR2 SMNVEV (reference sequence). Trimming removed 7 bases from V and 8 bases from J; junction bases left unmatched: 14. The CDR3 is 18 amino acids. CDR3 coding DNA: TGTGCCAGCACCTTAGCCACCCCCGGGACTAGCGGGGGGGATGAGCAGTTCTTC. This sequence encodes CASTLATPGTSGGDEQFF.

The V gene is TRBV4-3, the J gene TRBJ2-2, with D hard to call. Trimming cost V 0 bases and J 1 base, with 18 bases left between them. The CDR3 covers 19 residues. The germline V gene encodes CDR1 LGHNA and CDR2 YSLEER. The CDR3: CASSQDHARRRQNTGELFF. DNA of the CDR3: TGCGCCAGCAGCCAAGATCATGCTCGACGCAGGCAGAACACCGGGGAGCTGTTTTTT.

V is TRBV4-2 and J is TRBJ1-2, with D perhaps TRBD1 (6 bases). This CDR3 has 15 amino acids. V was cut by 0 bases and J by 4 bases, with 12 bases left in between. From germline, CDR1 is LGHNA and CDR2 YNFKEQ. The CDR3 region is CASSQDAGASYGYTF. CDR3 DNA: TGTGCCAGCAGCCAAGATGCGGGGGCGAGCTATGGCTACACCTTC.

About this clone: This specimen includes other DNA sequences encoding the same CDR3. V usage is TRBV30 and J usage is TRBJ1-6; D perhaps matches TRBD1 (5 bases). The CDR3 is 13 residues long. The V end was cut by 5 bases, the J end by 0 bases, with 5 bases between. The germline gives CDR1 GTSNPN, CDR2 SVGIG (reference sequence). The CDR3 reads CAWDSSYNSPLHF. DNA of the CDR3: TGTGCCTGGGACAGCTCCTATAATTCACCCCTCCACTTT.

The CDR3 coding sequence is TGTGCCAGTAGTATTGGCAAAATGGGGACAGGGGGAAACATTCAGTACTTC. Protein product: CASSIGKMGTGGNIQYF. This chain connects TRBV19 to TRBJ2-4; 11 bases match TRBD1. Germline trimming cut 3 bases from V and 6 bases from J; bases unmatched to any gene: 10. This CDR3 has 17 amino acids. Germline CDR1 reads LNHDA; CDR2 reads SQIVND (reference sequence).

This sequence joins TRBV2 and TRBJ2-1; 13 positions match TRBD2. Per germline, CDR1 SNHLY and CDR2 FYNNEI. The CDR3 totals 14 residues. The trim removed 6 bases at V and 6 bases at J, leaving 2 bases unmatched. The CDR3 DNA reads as TGTGCCAGCAGGTGGACTAGCGGGAGCAATGAGCAGTTCTTC. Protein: CASRWTSGSNEQFF.

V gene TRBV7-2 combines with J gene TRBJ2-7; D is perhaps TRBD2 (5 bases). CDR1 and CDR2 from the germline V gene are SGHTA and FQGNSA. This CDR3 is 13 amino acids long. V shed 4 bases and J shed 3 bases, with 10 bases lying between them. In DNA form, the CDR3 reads TGTGCCAGCAGCTACCGGGGAGACTACGAGCAGTACTTC. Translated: CASSYRGDYEQYF.

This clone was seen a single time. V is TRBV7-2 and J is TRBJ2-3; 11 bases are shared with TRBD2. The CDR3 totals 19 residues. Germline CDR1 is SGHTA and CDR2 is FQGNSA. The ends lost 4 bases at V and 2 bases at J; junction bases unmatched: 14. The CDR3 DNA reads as TGTGCCAGCAGCTCCCTAGACCCGGGACTAGCGGACTACACAGATACGCAGTATTTT. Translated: CASSSLDPGLADYTDTQYF.

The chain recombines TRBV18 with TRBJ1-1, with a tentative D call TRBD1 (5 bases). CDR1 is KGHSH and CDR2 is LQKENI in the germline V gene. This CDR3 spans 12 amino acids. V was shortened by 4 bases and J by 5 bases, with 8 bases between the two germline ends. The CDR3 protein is CASSRPGTEAFF. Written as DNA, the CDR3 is TGTGCCAGCTCACGCCCAGGGACTGAAGCTTTCTTT.